The clone carrying this TCR beta chain is medium-sized within its sample. The entire patient cohort was treatment-naive prior to thyroid surgery. This sample is part of a study of metastatic and nonmetastatic thyroid tumors. TCRdb re-processed the PCR reads through MiXCR. The profile covers about 18,000 clones, with less than 40% appearing a single time and 8% to 10% taken by the ten largest. This CDR3 is built from 14 residues. Trimming took 6 bases from V and 1 from J; bases not matched to a gene: 3. Sequencing was done on a sample of tumor tissue. This rearrangement joins TRBV12-3 or TRBV12-4 to TRBJ2-7; 10 bases are shared with TRBD2. The source of this sequence is a male donor with papillary thyroid cancer or a benign thyroid nodule (not recorded which). Some clones in this sample may be carry-over from other donors' samples. The CDR3 loop is CASRRTSGSYEQYF. As DNA, the CDR3 is TGTGCCAGCAGGCGGACTAGCGGATCCTACGAGCAGTACTTC.